The 20 T cell receptor beta chains listed next were all sequenced from one sample in a study of blood T cell repertoires in COVID-19. The data were produced by immunoSEQ multiplex PCR, yet TCRdb's version contains in-frame clones alone and is incomplete. Seen here are 200,000 to 250,000 clones, around 80% observed once, and the top ten hold roughly a tenth. Source material: peripheral blood. The receptors come from a woman aged 80 or over with COVID-19, enrolled during active disease.

This clone was observed a handful of times. The chain has TRBV28 and TRBJ1-2, with a weak D call TRBD1 (5 bases). V lost 0 bases, J lost 4 bases, and 12 bases lay in between. Germline CDR1 MDHEN, CDR2 SYDVKM. The CDR3 totals 15 residues. In DNA, the CDR3 is TGTGCCAGCAGTTTATGGTCGGACAAAAGCTATGGCTACACCTTC. This sequence encodes CASSLWSDKSYGYTF.

V is TRBV27 and J is TRBJ2-2; 9 nucleotides align to TRBD2. CDR3 length equals 16 residues. The germline V gene encodes CDR1 MNHEY and CDR2 SMNVEV (reference sequence). Trimming at V came to 1 base and at J to 5 bases, leaving 5 bases not matched to a gene. The CDR3 loop reads CASSLYSGGRTGELFF. The CDR3 DNA reads TGTGCCAGCAGTTTATATAGCGGGGGTAGAACCGGGGAGCTGTTTTTT.

The genes are TRBV7-6 and TRBJ1-1; TRBD1 aligns across 9 bases. Germline CDR1 reads SGHVS; CDR2 reads FNYEAQ. The CDR3 extends over 16 amino acids. V gave up 5 bases and J gave up 3 bases; unmatched junction bases: 10. The CDR3 coding sequence is TGTGCCAGCAGCGCCATCACAGGGGGCGTCGACACTGAAGCTTTCTTT. Its protein product is CASSAITGGVDTEAFF.

For the CDR3, the DNA is TGTGCCAGCTCAGGGACAGGGGCCACCGGGAGCAATCAGCCCCAGCATTTT. Residues: CASSGTGATGSNQPQHF. This chain connects TRBV18 to TRBJ1-5; TRBD1 aligns across 10 bases. J was trimmed by 1 base and V by 5 bases; bases with no gene match: 8. Per the germline V gene, CDR1 is KGHSH and CDR2 is LQKENI. CDR3 size: 17 residues. The full variable domain, its missing parts supplied by reference TRBV18 and TRBJ1-5, is NAGVMQNPRHLVRRRGQEARLRCSPMKGHSHVYWYRQLPEEGLKFMVYLQKENIIDESGMPKERFSAEFPKEGPSILRIQQVVRGDSAAYFCASSGTGATGSNQPQHFGDGTRLSIL.

This sequence joins TRBV19 and TRBJ1-5, with TRBD1 matching 7 bases. V shed 4 bases, J shed 7 bases, and the junction held 10 bases outside the gene matches. The CDR3 consists of 15 residues. The germline V gene encodes CDR1 LNHDA and CDR2 SQIVND (reference sequence). The CDR3 sequence: CASSTGAAGGQPQHF. DNA of the CDR3: TGTGCCAGTAGTACCGGGGCGGCAGGGGGACAGCCCCAGCATTTT.

Worth noting for this clone: Relative to the germline gene, one junction end is altered; a read error may explain this. The chain combines TRBV19 with TRBJ1-2; D might be TRBD1 (6 bases). The CDR3 length is 13 residues. Germline assignment: CDR1 LNHDA and CDR2 SQIVND (reference sequence). The CDR3 region is CANSVQGIEGYTF. The CDR3 coding sequence is TGTGCCAATAGTGTTCAGGGGATTGAGGGCTACACCTTC.

This clone was seen only a few times. This chain uses TRBV28 with TRBJ1-1, with D possibly matching TRBD1 (6 bases). From germline, CDR1 is MDHEN and CDR2 SYDVKM. CDR3 length: 16 amino acids. Deletions cut 5 bases from V and 5 bases from J, with 21 bases between. In nucleotides, the CDR3 is TGTGCCAGCAGTCCTGGACAGTTCCGGGGGGGGACTGAAGCTTTCTTT. Translating gives CASSPGQFRGGTEAFF.

In the case of this clone: Other nucleotide sequences in the sample specify the same CDR3. V usage is TRBV6-5 and J usage is TRBJ2-1; TRBD2 agrees at 10 bases. The length of the CDR3 is 15 residues. Germline assignment: CDR1 MNHEY and CDR2 SVGAGI. V gave up 5 bases and J gave up 4 bases; unmatched junction bases: 5. CDR3 bases: TGTGCCAGCAGTCCCAGCGGGGGGGCTTACAATGAGCAGTTCTTC. Protein sequence: CASSPSGGAYNEQFF.

The chain links TRBV3-1 (or the pseudogene TRBV3-2) to TRBJ1-3; TRBD1 aligns across 7 bases. V trimming: 4 bases; J trimming: 4 bases; junction bases outside the gene matches: 7. CDR1 and CDR2 from the germline V gene are LGHDT and YNNKEL (reference sequence). The CDR3 consists of 15 residues. The chain's CDR3 is CASSPTGTNGNTIYF. CDR3 in DNA: TGTGCCAGCAGCCCGACAGGGACGAACGGAAACACCATATATTTT.

V usage is TRBV5-1 and J usage is TRBJ1-1; the D gene is possibly TRBD1 (6 bases). The CDR3 has 15 amino acids. Germline assignment: CDR1 SGHRS and CDR2 YFSETQ. V lost 4 bases and J lost 2, with 15 bases in between. The CDR3 DNA follows: TGCGCCAGCAGCCACTCAGGGGAATACAACACTGAAGCTTTCTTT. Protein: CASSHSGEYNTEAFF.

This chain's CDR3 is CASSYYRVSGNTIYF. CDR3 nucleotide sequence: TGTGCCAGCAGTTACTACAGGGTCTCTGGAAACACCATATATTTT. The V gene is TRBV6-2 or TRBV6-3, the J gene TRBJ1-3; the D gene is possibly TRBD1 (6 bases). The CDR3 is 15 residues long. V lost 1 base to trimming and J lost 0 bases, with 7 bases between them. Germline CDR1 is MNHEY and CDR2 is SVGEGT.

This chain uses TRBV24-1 with TRBJ2-6, with 9 bases lining up with TRBD1. CDR1 and CDR2 from the germline V gene are KGHDR and SFDVKD. V lost 3 bases and J lost 2; bases outside the gene matches: 4. This CDR3 is built from 17 residues. For the CDR3, the DNA is TGTGCCACCAGTGATCCCCGGGACAGGGCTGGGGCCAACGTCCTGACTTTC. It translates to CATSDPRDRAGANVLTF.

V and J are TRBV24-1 and TRBJ2-1; the D is unclear. The germline gives CDR1 KGHDR, CDR2 SFDVKD. Trimming took off 1 base at V and 8 bases at J, with 11 bases between the two ends. CDR3 length: 14 residues. This CDR3 reads CATSDLREADEQFF. Written as DNA, the CDR3 is TGTGCCACCAGTGATTTACGCGAGGCCGATGAGCAGTTCTTC.

V gene TRBV30 combines with J gene TRBJ1-2, with 7 bases matching TRBD1. V gave up 0 bases and J gave up 4 bases; unmatched junction bases: 5. This CDR3 has 14 residues. Germline lookup yields CDR1 GTSNPN and CDR2 SVGIG (reference sequence). DNA of the CDR3: TGTGCCTGGAGTGTGAAGAGGGACAGCTATGGCTACACCTTC. Protein sequence: CAWSVKRDSYGYTF.

The rearrangement uses TRBV28 and TRBJ2-5; 8 bases are a match to TRBD2. Per germline, CDR1 MDHEN and CDR2 SYDVKM. The J segment lost 4 bases and the V segment lost 4 bases, leaving 5 bases of the junction unmatched. The CDR3 runs 14 residues. The CDR3 nucleotides are TGTGCCAGCAGTTCCTCGGGGGGGGGAGAGACCCAGTACTTC. Protein sequence: CASSSSGGGETQYF.

The chain links TRBV2 to TRBJ1-1; no firm D call. Trimming pared 8 bases from V and 2 bases from J, leaving 6 bases between. The germline CDR1 and CDR2 sequences are SNHLY and FYNNEI. This CDR3 has 11 residues. CDR3 nucleotide sequence: TGTGCCAGCGGGCCTAACACTGAAGCTTTCTTT. Translation gives CASGPNTEAFF.

J is TRBJ2-5 and V is TRBV18; possible D gene TRBD2, 6 bases. The length of the CDR3 is 12 residues. With 3 bases removed from V and 4 bases from J, the gap between germline ends came to 6 bases. Germline V gives CDR1 KGHSH, CDR2 LQKENI. This CDR3 is CASSPEGETQYF. CDR3 nucleotides: TGTGCCAGCTCACCGGAGGGAGAGACCCAGTACTTC. Complete variable domain (other parts from reference TRBV18 and TRBJ2-5): NAGVMQNPRHLVRRRGQEARLRCSPMKGHSHVYWYRQLPEEGLKFMVYLQKENIIDESGMPKERFSAEFPKEGPSILRIQQVVRGDSAAYFCASSPEGETQYFGPGTRLLVL.

Here the CDR3 DNA reads TGTGCCATCACCCCGGGGAGCGGGGTCGGCACAGATACGCAGTATTTT. Protein sequence: CAITPGSGVGTDTQYF. The chain joins TRBV10-3 to TRBJ2-3; 7 bases fit TRBD2. Per germline, CDR1 ENHRY and CDR2 SYGVKD. The trim removed 7 bases at V and 1 base at J, leaving 11 bases unmatched. The CDR3 is made up of 16 amino acids.

This rearrangement joins TRBV6-4 to TRBJ2-7; possible D gene TRBD1, 5 bases. With 6 bases removed from V and 3 bases from J, the gap between germline ends came to 18 bases. This CDR3 has 15 amino acids. Germline lookup yields CDR1 MRHNA and CDR2 SNTAGT. The CDR3 here is CASRRNSGWDYEQYF. The CDR3 DNA sequence: TGTGCCAGCAGAAGGAACTCAGGGTGGGACTACGAGCAGTACTTC.

This clone has a handful of counts. This chain links TRBV5-1 with TRBJ1-4; maybe TRBD1 (5 bases). CDR1 is SGHRS, CDR2 YFSETQ, per germline. The CDR3 runs to 18 residues. V lost 0 bases and J lost 3, with 18 bases in between. This chain's CDR3 is CASSLAPGNDGSNEKLFF. The CDR3 nucleotides are TGCGCCAGCAGCTTGGCCCCAGGGAATGATGGATCTAATGAAAAACTGTTTTTT.